These 26 T cell receptor beta chains share one sample of origin, sequenced in a study of blood T cell repertoires in COVID-19. Some clones are missing from TCRdb's copy, which holds only in-frame ones; the method was immunoSEQ multiplex PCR. The table lists roughly 53,000 clones, about nine tenths of them singletons, with 6.5% to 9% in the top ten. Input material: peripheral blood. These receptors came from a woman in her 40s with active COVID-19.

The CDR3 region has the DNA TGTGCCAGCTCACCACCTAGCGGTGGCTCCTACGAGCAGTACTTC. Translated, it gives CASSPPSGGSYEQYF. The gene calls are TRBV18 and TRBJ2-7, with a possible D match to TRBD2 (6 bases). The CDR3 has 15 amino acids. In germline, CDR1 is KGHSH, CDR2 LQKENI. V dropped 0 bases and J dropped 0 bases, with 9 bases sitting between them.

The chain has TRBV11-3 and TRBJ2-3; 12 nucleotides line up with TRBD2. Germline V gene sequence: CDR1 SGHNT, CDR2 YENEEA. CDR3 length: 16 amino acids. V was clipped by 4 bases and J by 2 bases; unmatched bases: 4. CDR3 sequence reads: CASSSGLAGNTDTQYF. The CDR3 bases are TGTGCCAGCAGCTCCGGACTAGCGGGGAACACAGATACGCAGTATTTT.

The J gene is TRBJ2-7, the V gene TRBV7-2, with TRBD2 matching over 14 bases. With V trimmed by 3 bases and J by 3 bases, 7 bases remained unmatched. Germline CDR1 is SGHTA and CDR2 is FQGNSA. This CDR3 region has 17 residues. This CDR3 reads CASSFGTSGGYNYEQYF. In nucleotides, the CDR3 is TGTGCCAGCAGCTTCGGGACTAGCGGGGGCTATAACTACGAGCAGTACTTC. The whole variable domain, filled in from reference TRBV7-2 and TRBJ2-7, reads GAGVSQSPSNKVTEKGKDVELRCDPISGHTALYWYRQSLGQGLEFLIYFQGNSAPDKSGLPSDRFSAERTGGSVSTLTIQRTQQEDSAVYLCASSFGTSGGYNYEQYFGPGTRLTVT.

The chain joins TRBV19 to TRBJ1-5, with D perhaps TRBD1 (5 bases). The CDR3 covers 12 residues. CDR1 LNHDA and CDR2 SQIVND come from the germline V gene (reference sequence). Trimming removed 4 bases at V and 4 bases at J, with 5 bases between. CDR3 nucleotide sequence: TGTGCCAGTAGTAAGGGGAATCAGCCCCAGCATTTT. Its protein product is CASSKGNQPQHF.

The rearrangement links TRBV19 to TRBJ2-1, with D perhaps matching TRBD2 (6 bases). This CDR3 has 13 residues. Germline V CDR1 and CDR2: LNHDA, SQIVND (reference sequence). Trimming shortened V by 0 bases and J by 7 bases, and 7 bases separated the two germline ends. The CDR3 here is CASSIEEGNEQFF. The CDR3 DNA is TGTGCCAGTAGTATAGAGGAGGGAAATGAGCAGTTCTTC.

The rearrangement joins TRBV30 to TRBJ1-2; no clear D gene. Germline assignment: CDR1 GTSNPN and CDR2 SVGIG (reference sequence). Between the trimmed V and J ends, which lost 1 base and 8 bases, there was a span of 8 bases. The CDR3 extends over 11 amino acids. As DNA, the CDR3 is TGTGCCTGGAGTGCGAGGGAGGGCTACACCTTC. It is translated as CAWSAREGYTF.

This clone showed up just once. The chain couples TRBV6-6 to TRBJ2-2, with 9 bases fitting TRBD1. With V trimmed by 4 bases and J by 6 bases, 6 bases remained unmatched. Germline CDR1 reads MNHNY; CDR2 reads SVGAGI (reference sequence). The CDR3 loop spans 15 amino acids. CDR3 loop: CASSSVQGAAGELFF. CDR3 nucleotide sequence: TGTGCCAGCAGTTCTGTACAGGGGGCGGCCGGGGAGCTGTTTTTT.

V gene TRBV5-3 combines with J gene TRBJ2-7; 8 positions match TRBD2. TRBV5-3 is labeled an ORF, and its function is uncertain. Losses at the gene ends were 1 base for V and 2 bases for J; bases not matched to a gene: 20. The CDR3 length is 20 residues. The CDR3 nucleotides read TGTGCCAGAAGCTTGTCCCCTCGGAAGTTCGGGCGGGGGGCTACCTACGAGCAGTACTTC. Translation gives CARSLSPRKFGRGATYEQYF.

The chain recombines TRBV18 with TRBJ1-3, with D possibly matching TRBD1 (6 bases). Trimming removed 8 bases from V and 4 bases from J, with 18 bases in between. CDR3 length: 15 amino acids. Germline values: CDR1 KGHSH, CDR2 LQKENI. The CDR3 sequence is CASLQSQGPGNTIYF. In nucleotides, the CDR3 is TGTGCCAGCCTTCAGTCCCAGGGGCCAGGAAACACCATATATTTT.

The chain uses TRBV18 and TRBJ1-1, with TRBD1 identical over 9 bases. The CDR3 length is 16 residues. Germline assignment: CDR1 KGHSH and CDR2 LQKENI. Losses at the gene ends were 1 base for V and 4 bases for J; bases not matched to a gene: 7. The CDR3 sequence: CASSPRDRVRGTEAFF. For the CDR3, the DNA is TGTGCCAGCTCACCACGGGACAGGGTAAGGGGCACTGAAGCTTTCTTT.

This clone was counted a single time. CDR3 sequence: CASSVSTDTQYF. The CDR3 DNA follows: TGTGCCAGCAGCGTAAGCACAGATACGCAGTATTTT. V is TRBV11-2 and J is TRBJ2-3, with D unresolved. The CDR3 extends over 12 amino acids. Between the trimmed V and J ends, which lost 5 bases and 0 bases, there was a span of 3 bases. Germline V CDR1 and CDR2: SGHAT, FQNNGV. The full variable domain, completed using reference TRBV11-2 and TRBJ2-3, is EAGVAQSPRYKIIEKRQSVAFWCNPISGHATLYWYQQILGQGPKLLIQFQNNGVVDDSQLPKDRFSAERLKGVDSTLKIQPAKLEDSAVYLCASSVSTDTQYFGPGTRLTVL.

The rearrangement links TRBV7-9 to TRBJ1-1; D is uncertain. Germline CDR1 SEHNR, CDR2 FQNEAQ (reference sequence). This CDR3 spans 13 amino acids. V was shortened by 1 base and J by 11 bases, with 14 bases between the two germline ends. The CDR3: CASSLVARPTAFF. The CDR3 DNA sequence: TGTGCCAGCAGCTTAGTAGCCCGGCCGACGGCTTTCTTT. The full variable domain, its missing parts supplied by reference TRBV7-9 and TRBJ1-1, is DTGVSQNPRHKITKRGQNVTFRCDPISEHNRLYWYRQTLGQGPEFLTYFQNEAQLEKSRLLSDRFSAERPKGSFSTLEIQRTEQGDSAMYLCASSLVARPTAFFGQGTRLTVV.

V usage is TRBV5-7 and J usage is TRBJ1-6; 9 nucleotides agree with TRBD1. TRBV5-7 carries the ORF label, with uncertain function. V shed 5 bases and J 3 bases; nucleotides not matched to a gene: 6. The CDR3 sequence is 16 residues long. The chain's CDR3 is CASSRDRAGYNSPLHF. The CDR3 DNA follows: TGTGCCAGCAGTCGGGACAGGGCTGGCTATAATTCACCCCTCCACTTT.

The chain employs TRBV12-5 and TRBJ2-2, with D unclear. Germline V CDR1 and CDR2: LGHNT, FRNRAP. CDR3 length: 13 residues. Trimming pared 4 bases from V and 4 bases from J, leaving 7 bases between. The CDR3 here is CASGSGPTGELFF. As DNA, the CDR3 is TGTGCTAGTGGTTCAGGTCCCACCGGGGAGCTGTTTTTT.

The CDR3: CASSLRLAGGRNEQFF. The DNA for the CDR3 is TGTGCCAGCAGTTTACGATTAGCGGGGGGGCGCAATGAGCAGTTCTTC. V usage is TRBV27 and J usage is TRBJ2-1, with 11 bases matching TRBD2. Unmatched junction bases numbered 6, after V lost 2 bases and J lost 6 bases. Germline CDR1 is MNHEY and CDR2 is SMNVEV (reference sequence). This CDR3 comprises 16 residues.

This clone showed up just a few times. The chain couples TRBV2 to TRBJ2-7; 10 nucleotides align to TRBD1. Trimming at V came to 6 bases and at J to 4 bases, leaving 6 bases not matched to a gene. The CDR3 consists of 14 residues. CDR1 is SNHLY and CDR2 is FYNNEI in the germline V gene. The CDR3 reads CASRMTGGAYEQYF. CDR3 DNA sequence: TGTGCCAGCAGGATGACAGGGGGCGCATACGAGCAGTACTTC.

The rearrangement uses TRBV5-5 and TRBJ2-2, with D tentatively TRBD2 (5 bases). The germline V gene has CDR1 SGHKS and CDR2 YYEKEE (reference sequence). V was clipped by 4 bases and J by 3 bases, with 19 bases between them. The CDR3 length is 17 residues. CDR3 coding DNA: TGTGCCAGCAGCGTAACCGGGATTACTAGGTACACCGGGGAGCTGTTTTTT. Translation gives CASSVTGITRYTGELFF.

Worth noting for this clone: At one end, the junction sequence differs from germline, possibly due to a read error. The chain combines TRBV18 with TRBJ1-1; 8 nucleotides agree with TRBD1. The CDR3 contains 12 residues. The V gene's germline CDR1 is KGHSH and CDR2 LQKENI. CDR3: CASSPPQGAAFF. CDR3 DNA sequence: TGTGCCAGCTCCCCACCCCAGGGGGCGGCTTTCTTT.

V is TRBV6-6 and J is TRBJ1-1; D is possibly TRBD1 (5 bases). V was clipped by 8 bases and J by 1 base, with 8 bases between them. The CDR3 consists of 12 residues. Germline V lookup: CDR1 MNHNY, CDR2 SVGAGI (reference sequence). Written as DNA, the CDR3 is TGTGCCAGCTCTACAGGGAACACTGAAGCTTTCTTT. Protein sequence: CASSTGNTEAFF.

This chain uses TRBV13 with TRBJ1-2; D not certain. The V end lost 3 bases, the J end lost 3 bases, and 5 bases lay between the germline ends. This CDR3 is 12 amino acids long. Germline loops: CDR1 PRHDT, CDR2 FYEKMQ (reference sequence). The DNA for the CDR3 is TGTGCCAGCAGCTTTCCCGACTATGGCTACACCTTC. It codes for CASSFPDYGYTF.

CDR3 loop: CASSIADRSSYEQYF. Written as DNA, the CDR3 is TGTGCCAGTAGTATAGCCGACAGAAGTTCCTACGAGCAGTACTTC. V and J are TRBV19 and TRBJ2-7; D possibly corresponds to TRBD1 (5 bases). This CDR3 has 15 amino acids. V dropped 1 base and J dropped 1 base, with 11 bases sitting between them. Germline values: CDR1 LNHDA, CDR2 SQIVND (reference sequence). Using reference TRBV19 and TRBJ2-7 for the parts outside the CDR3, the full variable domain is DGGITQSPKYLFRKEGQNVTLSCEQNLNHDAMYWYRQDPGQGLRLIYYSQIVNDFQKGDIAEGYSVSREKKESFPLTVTSAQKNPTAFYLCASSIADRSSYEQYFGPGTRLTVT.

This chain connects TRBV11-3 to TRBJ2-1; D might be TRBD1 (6 bases). Germline CDR1 SGHNT, CDR2 YENEEA. The CDR3 length is 12 residues. Trimming removed 5 bases at V and 10 bases at J, with 12 bases between. The CDR3 DNA reads TGTGCCAGCAGCCGACCTCAGGGGGAGCAGTTCTTC. It translates to CASSRPQGEQFF.

The sample holds one count of this clone. This sequence joins TRBV19 and TRBJ1-6, with 8 bases identical to TRBD1. The CDR3 has 16 amino acids. Germline V gives CDR1 LNHDA, CDR2 SQIVND (reference sequence). V lost 6 bases, J lost 8 bases, and 12 bases stayed unmatched. CDR3 DNA sequence: TGTGCCAGTAGAGGGCCTCCAGGGGGCAAGCATTCACCCCTCCACTTT. The encoded protein is CASRGPPGGKHSPLHF.

This clone was counted a single time. The rearrangement joins TRBV5-5 to TRBJ1-6, with D possibly TRBD1 on 6 matching bases. The CDR3 totals 15 residues. V was clipped by 4 bases and J by 1 base, with 9 bases between them. In germline, CDR1 is SGHKS, CDR2 YYEKEE (reference sequence). The CDR3 bases are TGTGCCAGCAGCAGAACAGGGTCCTATAATTCACCCCTCCACTTT. This codes for CASSRTGSYNSPLHF. Variable domain in full (rest from reference TRBV5-5 and TRBJ1-6): DAGVTQSPTHLIKTRGQQVTLRCSPISGHKSVSWYQQVLGQGPQFIFQYYEKEERGRGNFPDRFSARQFPNYSSELNVNALLLGDSALYLCASSRTGSYNSPLHFGNGTRLTVT.

The chain uses TRBV5-4 and TRBJ1-1; D is uncertain. The CDR3 has 14 amino acids. Germline CDR1 and CDR2: SGHNT and YYREEE (reference sequence). Trimming left V 0 bases short and J 8 bases short, with 14 bases between. DNA of the CDR3: TGTGCCAGCAGCTTGGATAGAGGGTTGGGGGAAGCTTTCTTT. Translated, it gives CASSLDRGLGEAFF. The entire variable domain, with the rest obtained from reference TRBV5-4 and TRBJ1-1, is as follows: ETGVTQSPTHLIKTRGQQVTLRCSSQSGHNTVSWYQQALGQGPQFIFQYYREEENGRGNFPPRFSGLQFPNYSSELNVNALELDDSALYLCASSLDRGLGEAFFGQGTRLTVV.

This rearrangement joins TRBV9 to TRBJ2-3; maybe TRBD2 (6 bases). Trimming left V 0 bases short and J 4 bases short, with 15 bases between. The length of the CDR3 is 16 residues. Germline V gene data show CDR1 as SGDLS and CDR2 as YYNGEE. CDR3 loop: CASSVVGGSWSDTQYF. Written as DNA, the CDR3 is TGTGCCAGCAGCGTAGTCGGGGGAAGTTGGTCAGATACGCAGTATTTT.